Listed below are T cell receptor beta chains from one sample, sequenced in a study of CD4 T cells in relation to SARS-CoV-2 and coronaviruses. These receptors lack a known antigen. The repertoire was sequenced with immunoSEQ multiplex PCR; TCRdb's copy has only in-frame clones and lacks some. The table has 20,000 or so clones, about three quarters seen once. Sequencing was performed on CD4+ T cells from PBMCs, cultured in vitro. Receptors were obtained from a human donor in good health. The CDR3 runs from the conserved cysteine through the conserved F or W. D genes are given only for firm matches. Rows may omit the clone size; those that give it use once, few, many or a size class.

TGTGCCAGCAGTTATAACCCCTACGAGCAGTACTTC	CASSYNPYEQYF	.	.	TRBV12-3/TRBV12-4	TRBJ2-7
TGCGCCAGCATGATACGGGGTGGCACCGGGGAGCTGTTTTTT	CASMIRGGTGELFF	.	.	TRBV5-1	TRBJ2-2
TGTGCCAGCGGAAGGTTCAGGCGGATGAATGAAAAACTGTTTTTT	CASGRFRRMNEKLFF	.	.	TRBV2	TRBJ1-4
TGTGCCAGCTCACCCGGGACAGGGGAAGAGACCCAGTACTTC	CASSPGTGEETQYF	TRBD1	.	TRBV19	TRBJ2-5
TGTGCCAGCAGCCAAGATCGGCGAGCTGGAAACACCATATATTTT	CASSQDRRAGNTIYF	.	few	TRBV3-1/TRBV3-2	TRBJ1-3
TGTGCCAGCTCAATAGCCGGTAACACTGAAGCTTTCTTT	CASSIAGNTEAFF	.	.	TRBV18	TRBJ1-1
TGTGCCAGCTCACCACCGGGACAGGGGTTCAATCAGCCCCAGCATTTT	CASSPPGQGFNQPQHF	TRBD1	.	TRBV18	TRBJ1-5
TGCAGCGGGTTGCAGGGGATTAACACTGAAGCTTTCTTT	CSGLQGINTEAFF	.	.	TRBV29-1	TRBJ1-1
TGTGCCAGCAGCCAACAAAGAGGGGGTCTCTCCTACAATGAGCAGTTCTTC	CASSQQRGGLSYNEQFF	.	few	TRBV3-1/TRBV3-2	TRBJ2-1
TGCGCCAGCAGCTCTACAGGGGGGGATTCACCCCTCCACTTT	CASSSTGGDSPLHF	TRBD1	.	TRBV5-1	TRBJ1-6
TGTGCCAGCAGCTATGACAGGACTCAGCCCCAGCATTTT	CASSYDRTQPQHF	.	.	TRBV7-2	TRBJ1-5
TGCAGTGCTAGTATTTTAGCGGGAGTATCCGAGCAGTACTTC	CSASILAGVSEQYF	TRBD2	.	TRBV20-1	TRBJ2-7
TGTGCCAGCAGGGGACTAGCTTACAATGAGCAGTTCTTC	CASRGLAYNEQFF	TRBD2	.	TRBV3-1/TRBV3-2	TRBJ2-1
TGCGCCAGCAGCTTCGGGGCGACTAATGAAAAACTGTTTTTT	CASSFGATNEKLFF	.	.	TRBV5-1	TRBJ1-4
TGCGCCAGCAGCCTTAGCGGGAGGGCCGAAGAGACCCAGTACTTC	CASSLSGRAEETQYF	TRBD2	.	TRBV5-1	TRBJ2-5
TGTGCCAGTACTCAAAGGGCGGGGCTATCGGGTAATAATTCACCCCTCCACTTT	CASTQRAGLSGNNSPLHF	.	.	TRBV21-1	TRBJ1-6
TGTGCCAGCTCGCCGCCCGGCCGACCCTCCACCGGGGAGCTGTTTTTT	CASSPPGRPSTGELFF	.	.	TRBV5-4	TRBJ2-2
TGTGCCAGTAGCGCGGGATTGGTTACCGGGGAGCTGTTTTTT	CASSAGLVTGELFF	.	medium-sized	TRBV19	TRBJ2-2
TGCGCCAGCAGCTGGGGACAGGGGGCCAGTGCTGAAGCTTTCTTT	CASSWGQGASAEAFF	TRBD1	.	TRBV5-1	TRBJ1-1
TGTGCCAGCAGCGAGGGCCCCTGGACTGAAGCTTTCTTT	CASSEGPWTEAFF	.	.	TRBV6-5	TRBJ1-1
TGCAGCGTTCTCGACAGGGTCCCCTCTGGGGCCAACGTCCTGACTTTC	CSVLDRVPSGANVLTF	TRBD1	few	TRBV29-1	TRBJ2-6
TGTGCCAGCAGCTTAGCGGCTCGGGCTAATAATTCACCCCTCCACTTT	CASSLAARANNSPLHF	.	few	TRBV7-6	TRBJ1-6
TGTGCCACCAGCAGAGTGGGTCAGCCCCAGCATTTT	CATSRVGQPQHF	.	.	TRBV15	TRBJ1-5
TGCAGTGCTAGTCCCCGACTAGCGGCGTATGTTACGCAGTATTTT	CSASPRLAAYVTQYF	TRBD2	few	TRBV20-1	TRBJ2-3
TGTGCCACCAGTGATCCCCACAGCTATGGCTACACCTTC	CATSDPHSYGYTF	.	.	TRBV24-1	TRBJ1-2
TGTGCCAGCAGCTTAGCGGCGGGACAGGGATCCGGGGAGCTGTTTTTT	CASSLAAGQGSGELFF	TRBD1	.	TRBV7-6	TRBJ2-2
TGTGCCAGTGGTAGTGGGGTGGCCTACAATGAGCAGTTCTTC	CASGSGVAYNEQFF	.	.	TRBV2	TRBJ2-1
TGTGCCAGCAGTCTAAGGACAGGGAGGGACACTGAAGCTTTCTTT	CASSLRTGRDTEAFF	TRBD1	once	TRBV6-5	TRBJ1-1
TGTGCCAGCAGTTTACGTCTAGCTAACAATGAGCAGTTCTTC	CASSLRLANNEQFF	.	.	TRBV27	TRBJ2-1
TGTGCCAGCAGCTTAGCGCTGAGCGGCCACAATGAGCAGTTCTTC	CASSLALSGHNEQFF	.	.	TRBV7-2	TRBJ2-1
TGCGCCAGCAGCTTACTAGCGGCGGGCGGTTACAATGAGCAGTTCTTC	CASSLLAAGGYNEQFF	TRBD2	few	TRBV5-1	TRBJ2-1
TGTGCCTGGAGTGTACGGGCAGGGGGAAACACCATATATTTT	CAWSVRAGGNTIYF	.	once	TRBV30	TRBJ1-3
TGTGCCAGCAGCCGGGACAGGGGAAATCATGAGCAGTTCTTC	CASSRDRGNHEQFF	TRBD1	.	TRBV6-5	TRBJ2-1
TGTGCCAGCAGCCGACTAGCGGGATCCTACGAGCAGTACTTC	CASSRLAGSYEQYF	TRBD2	.	TRBV7-9	TRBJ2-7
TGCAGTGCTAGTGAGTTGGGCGGCAATCAGCCCCAGCATTTT	CSASELGGNQPQHF	.	.	TRBV20-1	TRBJ1-5
TGCGCCAGCAGTGGCCGGCTTCCGGCCACAGATACGCAGTATTTT	CASSGRLPATDTQYF	.	.	TRBV10-2	TRBJ2-3
TGTGCCAGCAGTGAAAGGGGGGCGGAGACCCAGTACTTC	CASSERGAETQYF	.	.	TRBV6-1	TRBJ2-5
TGTGCCAGCAGTTCCCCTAGCTCCTACAATGAGCAGTTCTTC	CASSSPSSYNEQFF	.	.	TRBV27	TRBJ2-1
TGTGCCACCAGTGACGGACAGGTAGCCGGGGAGCTGTTTTTT	CATSDGQVAGELFF	TRBD1	.	TRBV24-1	TRBJ2-2
TGCGCCAGCAGCTTGGTTAAGCCTACAGATACGCAGTATTTT	CASSLVKPTDTQYF	.	.	TRBV5-1	TRBJ2-3
TGCGCCAGCAGCCTGTGGGGACAGGGGAACACCGGGGAGCTGTTTTTT	CASSLWGQGNTGELFF	TRBD1	.	TRBV5-1	TRBJ2-2
TGTGCCAGTAGGAGAGCGGGAGGGCTAACCTACAATGAGCAGTTCTTC	CASRRAGGLTYNEQFF	TRBD2	large	TRBV19	TRBJ2-1
TGTGCCAGCAGTGAAAGTGGGGGTAGTCCCTATAATTCACCCCTCCACTTT	CASSESGGSPYNSPLHF	.	.	TRBV6-1	TRBJ1-6
TGTGCCTGCACGACAGGGCATGAGCAGTTCTTC	CACTTGHEQFF	TRBD1	.	TRBV30	TRBJ2-1
TGCGCCAGCAGCCAAGAGCACAGGGGGTGGGGGATGACCCAGTACTTC	CASSQEHRGWGMTQYF	TRBD1	.	TRBV4-1	TRBJ2-5
TGTGCCAGCAGCTTAGGACAGGGGAGAGGCGGGGCCAACGTCCTGACTTTC	CASSLGQGRGGANVLTF	TRBD1	.	TRBV7-2	TRBJ2-6
TGTGCCAGCAAAACAGGGCGGGGGGGGAACACTGAAGCTTTCTTT	CASKTGRGGNTEAFF	.	.	TRBV6-6	TRBJ1-1
TGTGCCAGCTCACCAGGGGGTCGCGAGACCCAGTACTTC	CASSPGGRETQYF	TRBD1	.	TRBV7-3	TRBJ2-5
TGTGCCAGCAGTACGGACAGGGGTAGGACAGATACGCAGTATTTT	CASSTDRGRTDTQYF	TRBD1	.	TRBV6-5	TRBJ2-3
TGTGCCAGCAGTTCCGAGCCTTCTCTAGCGGGCAATGAGCAGTTCTTC	CASSSEPSLAGNEQFF	TRBD2	.	TRBV6-2/TRBV6-3	TRBJ2-1
TGTGCCACCAGTGTGTGGGACAGGGATTCTGGGGCCAACGTCCTGACTTTC	CATSVWDRDSGANVLTF	TRBD1	.	TRBV24-1	TRBJ2-6